This TCR beta chain came from a study of T cells in Graves' hyperthyroidism and ophthalmopathy. Using RNA transcripts as the source, TCR beta CDR3 regions were amplified. Researchers ran a first-round RT-PCR on the TCR CDR3 using the HTBI primer set. A single record per CDR3 protein comes from TCRdb applying MiXCR to the multiplex PCR reads. The sample records hundreds of thousands of distinct CDR3 sequences, 14% being singletons. This clonotype showed up many times. A patient was excluded if there was uncontrolled infection, other autoimmune disease, pregnancy or lactation. Each diagnosis was grounded in clinical symptoms, serum thyroxine and TRAb, thyroid ultrasound, and orbital computed tomography. The sequencing input was blood. The clonotype originates from a woman between 25 and 40 years old with Graves' hyperthyroidism that later progressed to Graves' ophthalmopathy.

CDR3 protein: CASSQGLQGPYEQYF. The CDR3 bases are TGTGCCAGCAGTCAGGGGCTACAGGGTCCCTACGAGCAGTACTTC. V gene TRBV12-3 or TRBV12-4 combines with J gene TRBJ2-7; tentatively, D is TRBD1 (6 bases). This CDR3 is built from 15 residues. V was cut by 5 bases and J by 2 bases, with 16 bases left in between.